This T cell receptor (beta chain) emerged from a study of CD8+ T cells in alopecia areata listed by TCRdb under 2018. Notes on the research overall: Treated patients were enrolled in an open-label pilot trial of oral tofacitinib at 5 to 10 mg twice daily for moderate-to-severe alopecia areata. RNA came from the PAXgene miRNA kit for fixed scalp, the miRNeasy kit for PBMCs, and the RNeasy kit for mouse skin. Scalp clonality was compared across normal scalp (n=4), patchy alopecia areata scalp (n=8), and alopecia totalis/universalis scalp (n=8). immunoSEQ multiplex PCR using 35 Vbeta forward primers and 13 Jbeta reverse primers was used to amplify TCRbeta CDR3 regions. In humans, TCRbeta sequencing was performed on scalp tissue and on sorted CD4+ and CD8+ peripheral blood T cells from healthy controls and from patients with patchy or totalis/universalis alopecia areata. High-throughput TCRbeta sequencing was used to examine T cell clonal expansion in alopecia areata in both the C3H/HeJ mouse model and human patients. Patients received tofacitinib for 6 to 18 months and were then followed off drug for 6 months to check for delayed response and recurrence. Biopsies were taken from tofacitinib-treated patients at baseline and at 4 and 24 weeks of treatment, and a later scalp biopsy was taken in several of the tofacitinib-treated patients. The study at large found these results: Higher clonality and more expanded CD8+ clones were observed in lesional scalp than in normal scalp, particularly in alopecia totalis/universalis, a finding suggestive of antigenic drive. Unlike mouse skin, which is dominated by gammadelta T cells, normal human skin has resident alphabeta T cells that are also sequenced, and this complicates analysis of the scalp TCR repertoire. Compared with mice, TCR sequences shared between patients were less clear, possibly partly because of HLA diversity across the patient population.

Inclusive of the bounding cysteine and phenylalanine, the CDR3 is 14 residues long. CDR3 DNA is the only sequence kept; it has 42 bases, read in frame from the first base. CDR1 SGHNT and CDR2 YYREEE were looked up in the germline V gene (reference sequence). V has 4 bases trimmed and J has 4 bases trimmed; junction bases matching no gene number 6. From alopecia areata patients, peripheral blood was collected along with lesional scalp punch biopsies. After PBMCs were isolated by density centrifugation and stained for CD3, CD4 and CD8, a FACSAria was used to sort CD4+ and CD8+ T cells. The library was generated by the immunoSEQ multiplex PCR assay. RNA was extracted from all samples and reverse transcribed into cDNA, which served as template for TCR sequencing. First-strand cDNA was synthesized with SuperScript III using a 2:1 mix of oligo-dT and random hexamers. A synthetic immune receptor repertoire was used to measure amplification bias, and any remaining bias was corrected computationally. The original pipeline was this. After raw reads were preprocessed to remove errors, the CDR3 was defined following IMGT conventions as running from the conserved cysteine to phenylalanine. Clonality was computed as 1 minus the Shannon entropy, with the entropy normalized by log2 of the number of productive unique TCRs. Scalp TCRbeta sequences were cross-referenced with sorted blood CD4 and CD8 repertoires so that the CD4 or CD8 identity of scalp clones could be inferred. TCRdb stores this immuneACCESS table with in-frame sequences only. Part of the clones is absent; in the studies checked, under half of the shortfall reflects unresolved V genes, and no reason is known for the rest. D and trimming were read from the DNA, whereas the V and J calls and clone size are those reported in that table. Within this sample are more than 95,000 clones, with around 45% of them counted one time only. Approximately 1.2% of the sample comes from the top ten.

With regard to this clone: Its antigen is still unknown. The input lacks base qualities; no much larger clone sits a single base away.

Recombination joined TRBV5-4 with TRBJ1-2; TRBD1 matches 8 bases in the middle. This TCR derives from a human donor with alopecia areata. Sequenced: CD4+ T cells sorted from blood. DNA sequence: TGTGCCAGCAGCCCGGGACAGGCCGTCTATGGCTACACCTTC. Its protein is CASSPGQAVYGYTF.